One and the same sample provided the 13 T cell receptor beta chains below, sequenced in a study of CD8+ T cells in alopecia areata. cDNA prepared by RNA extraction and subsequent reverse transcription served as the template for sequencing. This table comes from immunoSEQ multiplex PCR, and its TCRdb copy is limited to in-frame clones, with some not included. The sample lists 170,000 or so clones; 63% were seen once. Sequencing used CD4+ T cells sorted from blood, obtained at week 0. Every receptor here comes from a human donor with alopecia areata.

This rearrangement joins TRBV30 to TRBJ1-6, with D hard to call. The CDR3 is 13 amino acids. Germline CDR1 and CDR2: GTSNPN and SVGIG (reference sequence). Trimming pared 1 base from V and 8 bases from J, leaving 9 bases between. CDR3 nucleotides: TGTGCCTGGAGTGATGCGGTTTATTCACCCCTCCACTTT. Its translation is CAWSDAVYSPLHF.

This clone has only a few counts. The same CDR3 arises from other DNA sequences in this sample as well. The gene calls are TRBV5-1 and TRBJ1-1; D is undetermined. Per germline, CDR1 SGHRS and CDR2 YFSETQ. The CDR3 sequence is 14 residues long. Trimming pared 0 bases from V and 1 base from J, leaving 7 bases between. For the CDR3, the DNA is TGCGCCAGCAGCTTGGGTCAGGCGAACACTGAAGCTTTCTTT. It encodes CASSLGQANTEAFF.

The genes are TRBV15 and TRBJ2-3, with a possible D match to TRBD1 (6 bases). Between the trimmed V and J ends, which lost 5 bases and 0 bases, there was a span of 12 bases. Germline assignment: CDR1 LNHNV and CDR2 YYDKDF (reference sequence). This CDR3 has 15 amino acids. Written as DNA, the CDR3 is TGTGCCACCAGCGCTGAGGGGGATAGCACAGATACGCAGTATTTT. As protein: CATSAEGDSTDTQYF.

The chain links TRBV29-1 to TRBJ1-1; D unresolved. V lost 5 bases and J 5 bases, leaving 12 bases between the germline ends. The CDR3 totals 12 residues. The germline gives CDR1 SQVTM, CDR2 ANQGSEA. The CDR3 loop is CSVQRVETEAFF. In nucleotides, the CDR3 is TGCAGCGTTCAACGGGTAGAAACTGAAGCTTTCTTT.

This clone was seen a few times. The chain is built from TRBV14 and TRBJ2-3; D call uncertain. The CDR3 spans 13 residues. Germline values: CDR1 SGHDN, CDR2 FVKESK. Trimming removed 4 bases at V and 8 bases at J, with 13 bases between. The CDR3: CASSPFPSSTQYF. CDR3 coding DNA: TGTGCCAGCAGCCCTTTTCCGAGTAGTACGCAGTATTTT.

The chain uses TRBV19 and TRBJ2-5, with D maybe TRBD2 (6 bases). Germline-derived CDR1 and CDR2 are LNHDA and SQIVND (reference sequence). This CDR3 is built from 14 residues. V lost 5 bases to trimming and J lost 4 bases, with 14 bases between them. The CDR3 sequence: CASSGSLRGETQYF. The CDR3 DNA reads TGTGCCAGTAGTGGGTCTTTGCGGGGAGAGACCCAGTACTTC.

The chain has TRBV30 and TRBJ2-7; D unresolved. The germline gives CDR1 GTSNPN, CDR2 SVGIG (reference sequence). The CDR3 length is 14 residues. The ends were cut back, 2 bases at V and 4 bases at J, with 15 bases in the middle. CDR3 bases: TGTGCCTGGAGTCTAGGTGGGGTAAGGTACGAGCAGTACTTC. This gives the protein CAWSLGGVRYEQYF.

This CDR3 is CSVLTGVGNQPQHF. In DNA form, the CDR3 reads TGCAGCGTTCTTACAGGAGTGGGGAATCAGCCCCAGCATTTT. The chain carries TRBV29-1 and TRBJ1-5; weak D call: TRBD1 (5 bases). Germline-derived CDR1 and CDR2 are SQVTM and ANQGSEA. V dropped 5 bases and J dropped 4 bases, with 15 bases sitting between them. The CDR3 consists of 14 residues.

This sequence joins TRBV29-1 and TRBJ2-3; D not certain. The CDR3 contains 13 residues. The germline gives CDR1 SQVTM, CDR2 ANQGSEA. The V and J ends lost 6 bases and 2 bases respectively, with 12 bases between them. CDR3 region: CSVKSQSTDTQYF. In DNA, the CDR3 is TGCAGCGTGAAGTCGCAGTCCACAGATACGCAGTATTTT.

The chain carries TRBV29-1 and TRBJ2-5; the D is unclear. V dropped 5 bases and J dropped 2 bases, with 6 bases sitting between them. Germline-derived CDR1 and CDR2 are SQVTM and ANQGSEA. The CDR3 is 11 residues long. The CDR3 protein is CSVLGQETQYF. The CDR3 DNA reads TGCAGCGTTTTAGGACAAGAGACCCAGTACTTC.

The chain has TRBV5-6 and TRBJ2-2; the match to TRBD1 covers 9 bases. Germline CDR1 and CDR2: SGHDT and YYEEEE. J lost 4 bases, V lost 3 bases, and 13 bases had no gene match. The CDR3 loop spans 18 amino acids. CDR3 amino acids: CASSSALEGQGFTGELFF. In DNA form, the CDR3 reads TGTGCCAGCAGCTCGGCCCTAGAGGGACAGGGATTCACCGGGGAGCTGTTTTTT.

This clone was recorded once. The J gene is TRBJ2-3, the V gene TRBV9; the D is unclear. The V gene's germline CDR1 is SGDLS and CDR2 YYNGEE. The length of the CDR3 is 16 residues. Trimming left V 0 bases short and J 1 base short, with 12 bases between. CDR3 residues: CASSVGPAAGTDTQYF. As DNA, the CDR3 is TGTGCCAGCAGCGTAGGCCCGGCAGCAGGCACAGATACGCAGTATTTT.

The rearrangement links TRBV28 to TRBJ1-1; no definite D call. CDR3 length: 13 amino acids. CDR1 and CDR2 (germline): MDHEN, SYDVKM. V was cut by 7 bases and J by 0 bases, with 9 bases left in between. The DNA of the CDR3 is TGTGCCAGCACCCTCAGCCTGAACACTGAAGCTTTCTTT. Its translation: CASTLSLNTEAFF. Supplemented by reference TRBV28 and TRBJ1-1, the full variable domain reads DVKVTQSSRYLVKRTGEKVFLECVQDMDHENMFWYRQDPGLGLRLIYFSYDVKMKEKGDIPEGYSVSREKKERFSLILESASTNQTSMYLCASTLSLNTEAFFGQGTRLTVV.